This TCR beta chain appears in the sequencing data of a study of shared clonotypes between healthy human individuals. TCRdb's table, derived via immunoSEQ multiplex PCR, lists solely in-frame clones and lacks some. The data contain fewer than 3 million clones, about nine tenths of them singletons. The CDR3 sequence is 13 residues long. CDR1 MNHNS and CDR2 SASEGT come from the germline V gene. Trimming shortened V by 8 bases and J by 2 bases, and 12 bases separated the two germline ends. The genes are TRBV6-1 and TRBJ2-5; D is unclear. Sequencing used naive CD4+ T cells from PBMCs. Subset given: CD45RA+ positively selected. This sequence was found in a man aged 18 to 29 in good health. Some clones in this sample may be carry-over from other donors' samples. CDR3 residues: CASSQNTQETQYF. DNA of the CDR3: TGTGCCAGCTCACAGAATACTCAAGAGACCCAGTACTTC.